The 19 T cell receptor beta chains below were found in one sample sequenced in a study of blood T cells in healthy people across ages. PCR was performed a second time for roughly 7 to 12 cycles using a sample-barcoded 5' primer and a J-beta primer mix. TCRdb reprocessed the 5' RACE reads via MiXCR and lists one record per CDR3 protein. The table includes around 800,000 distinct CDR3 sequences, around 50% detected once. Sequencing was carried out using blood. Source of these receptors: an elderly man in good health.

In its sample, this clonotype was seen a few times. This chain links TRBV29-1 with TRBJ2-6, with D tentatively TRBD1 or TRBD2 (5 bases each). V lost 5 bases and J 2 bases, leaving 19 bases between the germline ends. CDR3 length: 17 amino acids. Germline V gives CDR1 SQVTM, CDR2 ANQGSEA. The CDR3 is CSVSPGRLNPGANVLTF. CDR3 nucleotides: TGCAGCGTTTCCCCGGGACGGCTTAATCCTGGGGCCAACGTCCTGACTTTC.

This sequence joins TRBV4-2 and TRBJ2-3; 8 nucleotides align to TRBD2. Germline trimming cut 4 bases from V and 1 base from J; bases unmatched to any gene: 10. The CDR3 runs 17 residues. The V gene's germline CDR1 is LGHNA and CDR2 YNFKEQ. In DNA form, the CDR3 reads TGTGCCAGCAGCCCTCGTTGGATAGCGGGATGCACAGATACGCAGTATTTT. This translates into CASSPRWIAGCTDTQYF.

The chain links TRBV27 to TRBJ1-5, with D possibly being TRBD1 (6 bases). The V end lost 4 bases, the J end lost 3 bases, and 19 bases lay between the germline ends. In germline, CDR1 is MNHEY, CDR2 SMNVEV (reference sequence). The CDR3 has 17 amino acids. CDR3 residues: CASSSRQVMWNNQPQHF. CDR3 in DNA: TGTGCCAGCAGTTCTAGACAGGTTATGTGGAACAATCAGCCCCAGCATTTT.

This clonotype is a singleton in its sample. A much larger clonotype is one base distant, so this may be a read error. V is TRBV2 and J is TRBJ1-5, with 8 bases matching TRBD1. The CDR3 sequence is 15 residues long. CDR1 SNHLY and CDR2 FYNNEI come from the germline V gene. CDR3 protein: CAGRADRGQGQPQHF. The CDR3 bases are TGTGCCGGCAGAGCTGACAGGGGACAAGGTCAGCCCCAGCATTTT. The whole variable domain, filled in from reference TRBV2 and TRBJ1-5, reads EPEVTQTPSHQVTQMGQEVILRCVPISNHLYFYWYRQILGQKVEFLVSFYNNEISEKSEIFDDQFSVERPDGSNFTLKIRSTKLEDSAMYFCAGRADRGQGQPQHFGDGTRLSIL.

The DNA of the CDR3 is TGTGCCAGCAGCTTAGGGGACCTGACGGAGACCCAGTACTTC. This translates into CASSLGDLTETQYF. The rearrangement uses TRBV11-3 and TRBJ2-5; D is possibly TRBD1 or TRBD2 (5 bases each). Trimming took 1 base from V and 5 from J, leaving 11 bases between them. CDR3 length equals 14 residues. CDR1 SGHNT and CDR2 YENEEA come from the germline V gene. Full variable domain (missing parts from reference TRBV11-3 and TRBJ2-5): EAGVVQSPRYKIIEKKQPVAFWCNPISGHNTLYWYLQNLGQGPELLIRYENEEAVDDSQLPKDRFSAERLKGVDSTLKIQPAELGDSAVYLCASSLGDLTETQYFGPGTRLLVL.

The chain employs TRBV20-1 and TRBJ2-7; 11 nucleotides line up with TRBD2. Germline V gene lookup returns CDR1 DFQATT and CDR2 SNEGSKA (reference sequence). This CDR3 has 13 amino acids. For the CDR3, the DNA is TGCAAGGTAGCGGGAGGGATGGTTAATGAGCAGTACTTC. It specifies CKVAGGMVNEQYF.

The chain is built from TRBV27 and TRBJ2-7, with D uncertain. Looked up from germline, CDR1 is MNHEY and CDR2 is SMNVEV (reference sequence). The V gene lost 4 bases and the J gene lost 8 bases, with 6 bases spanning the gap. CDR3 length: 10 amino acids. CDR3 region: CASSSLKQYF. CDR3 nucleotide sequence: TGTGCCAGCAGTTCCCTGAAGCAGTACTTC.

This clonotype was detected a few times. The gene calls are TRBV27 and TRBJ2-1; 8 bases line up with TRBD1. V lost 10 bases to trimming and J lost 2 bases; unmatched junction nucleotides: 7. The CDR3 is 14 amino acids. Per germline, CDR1 MNHEY and CDR2 SMNVEV (reference sequence). The CDR3, as DNA: TGTGCCACCGGCCGGACAGGGACCTACAATGAGCAGTTCTTC. Translated: CATGRTGTYNEQFF.

This chain connects TRBV5-1 to TRBJ1-1, with D possibly TRBD1 on 6 matching bases. Per germline, CDR1 SGHRS and CDR2 YFSETQ. This CDR3 has 14 amino acids. V was shortened by 3 bases and J by 5 bases, with 14 bases between the two germline ends. This CDR3 is CASSSFTGRTEAFF. CDR3 DNA: TGCGCCAGCAGCTCCTTCACAGGGCGTACTGAAGCTTTCTTT.

The chain couples TRBV7-3 to TRBJ2-5; D is uncertain. Germline V gene lookup returns CDR1 SGHTA and CDR2 FQGTGA. V gave up 5 bases and J gave up 5 bases, with 12 bases separating them. The CDR3 loop spans 13 amino acids. The CDR3 DNA sequence: TGTGCCAGCAGCGTCAGGTTTCGGGAGACCCAGTACTTC. Translation gives CASSVRFRETQYF. Supplemented by reference TRBV7-3 and TRBJ2-5, the full variable domain reads GAGVSQTPSNKVTEKGKYVELRCDPISGHTALYWYRQSLGQGPEFLIYFQGTGAADDSGLPNDRFFAVRPEGSVSTLKIQRTERGDSAVYLCASSVRFRETQYFGPGTRLLVL.

The chain combines TRBV3-1 with TRBJ2-2; TRBD1 might be the D (6 bases). CDR1 LGHDT and CDR2 YNNKEL come from the germline V gene (reference sequence). Trimming took 3 bases from V and 4 from J, leaving 9 bases between them. The CDR3 is made up of 14 amino acids. The DNA of the CDR3 is TGTGCCAGCAGCCATTACAGGGTCACCGGGGAGCTGTTTTTT. Protein: CASSHYRVTGELFF.

The chain uses TRBV20-1 and TRBJ1-2; 8 positions match TRBD1. This CDR3 region has 15 residues. Trimming cost V 5 bases and J 7 bases; bases outside gene matches: 15. Germline V gives CDR1 DFQATT, CDR2 SNEGSKA (reference sequence). CDR3 DNA sequence: TGCAGTGCTCCAAGGACAGGGAAAGAGGGCAGTGGCTACACCTTC. Translation gives CSAPRTGKEGSGYTF.

J is TRBJ2-3 and V is TRBV7-2; 9 nucleotides align to TRBD2. The germline gives CDR1 SGHTA, CDR2 FQGNSA. The CDR3 consists of 16 residues. After removal of 5 bases from V and 2 bases from J, the junction contained 8 bases not matched to a gene. This chain's CDR3 is CASSLIAGENTDTQYF. CDR3 nucleotide sequence: TGTGCCAGCAGCCTAATAGCGGGGGAGAACACAGATACGCAGTATTTT.

The table lists this clonotype with a few counts. The chain has TRBV6-1 and TRBJ1-4; D is ambiguous. Trimming took off 4 bases at V and 0 bases at J, with 12 bases between the two ends. CDR1 is MNHNS, CDR2 SASEGT, per germline. This CDR3 comprises 16 residues. This CDR3 reads CASSANLPSTNEKLFF. CDR3 sequence (DNA): TGTGCCAGCAGTGCAAATCTACCTTCAACTAATGAAAAACTGTTTTTT.

The chain joins TRBV4-3 to TRBJ2-1, with 7 bases matching TRBD2. The germline gives CDR1 LGHNA, CDR2 YSLEER. The V and J ends lost 4 bases and 5 bases, in that order; junction bases with no gene match: 8. The CDR3 runs to 15 residues. The CDR3 DNA reads TGCGCCAGCAGCCTTGGCCGAGCGGGACACAATGAGCAGTTCTTC. Its protein is CASSLGRAGHNEQFF.

Here the CDR3 reads CASSPPRQTGEDGYTF. The CDR3 DNA follows: TGTGCCAGCTCACCACCACGGCAGACCGGGGAGGATGGCTACACCTTC. This sequence joins TRBV18 and TRBJ1-2; D gene unclear. The CDR3 covers 16 residues. V was trimmed by 0 bases and J by 6 bases, leaving 17 bases between them. CDR1 and CDR2 from the germline V gene are KGHSH and LQKENI.

The table lists this clonotype with many counts. This chain connects TRBV7-2 to TRBJ2-3; 7 bases align to TRBD2. V shed 6 bases and J 7 bases; nucleotides not matched to a gene: 4. CDR3 length: 12 residues. Germline V lookup: CDR1 SGHTA, CDR2 FQGNSA. The CDR3 loop is CASREAGYTQYF. CDR3 DNA: TGTGCCAGCAGGGAAGCGGGATATACGCAGTATTTT.

This clonotype appeared many times. V is TRBV4-3 and J is TRBJ2-1; 8 bases fit TRBD2. V was clipped by 3 bases and J by 1 base; unmatched bases: 8. Per the germline V gene, CDR1 is LGHNA and CDR2 is YSLEER. This CDR3 is 17 amino acids long. The CDR3 DNA reads TGCGCCAGCAGCCAGGAGCTAGCGGGCCTTTCCTACAATGAGCAGTTCTTC. Its translation: CASSQELAGLSYNEQFF.

The chain is built from TRBV12-3 or TRBV12-4 and TRBJ2-1, with 7 bases aligning to TRBD1. The CDR3 loop spans 13 amino acids. V was clipped by 6 bases and J by 9 bases; unmatched bases: 8. The CDR3 here is CASSPGTVPEQFF. CDR3 bases: TGTGCCAGCAGCCCCGGGACAGTCCCTGAGCAGTTCTTC.